The clone carrying this T cell receptor (beta chain) was seen ten or more times. What it binds is not known. The data originate from a study of early T cells in non-severe SARS-CoV-2 infection. Study overall: Sequencing of bulk RNA from unsorted whole blood was done, without chain pairing. Overall study findings and caveats: Matching with VDJdb favored anti-spike CD8 responses (missing private and CD4 specificities).

As part of library construction, unique molecular identifiers were attached to individual cDNA molecules. TCRdb re-called the 5' RACE reads through MiXCR, storing one row per CDR3 protein. The sample includes 53,000 or so distinct CDR3 sequences, roughly 12% of them seen just once. V gave up 4 bases and J gave up 0 bases; unmatched junction bases: 4. CDR3 length equals 15 residues. Germline V gene sequence: CDR1 SGHDN, CDR2 FVKESK. The sample in question was whole blood, obtained at baseline. This sequence was found in an adult who was a healthcare worker with PCR-confirmed SARS-CoV-2 infection or an uninfected control (not recorded which). J is TRBJ2-7 and V is TRBV14, with 9 bases matching TRBD2. The CDR3 here is CASSRGAGGSYEQYF. In DNA, the CDR3 is TGTGCCAGCAGCCGAGGAGCGGGAGGCTCCTACGAGCAGTACTTC.